This T cell receptor (beta chain) was recovered during a study of T cells in Graves' hyperthyroidism and ophthalmopathy. Overall study findings and caveats: Blood also carried most thyroid clonotypes expanded above 0.001.

This clonotype appeared a single time. Its matching antigen is unknown. Diagnoses used clinical symptoms, serum thyroxine and TRAb, thyroid ultrasound and orbital computed tomography. TCR beta CDR3 regions were amplified from RNA transcripts. The TCR CDR3 first-round RT-PCR relied on the HTBI primer set. In TCRdb, the multiplex PCR reads were re-called with MiXCR into one record per CDR3 protein. The table includes some 460,000 distinct CDR3 sequences, approximately 15% detected once. The sequenced sample consisted of blood. This TCR came from a young woman with Graves' hyperthyroidism.

The CDR3 reads CASSQAAGRGQGANSYGYTF. CDR3 nucleotide sequence: TGCGCCAGCAGCCAGGCGGCGGGTAGGGGACAGGGGGCCAACTCCTATGGCTACACCTTC. The chain couples TRBV4-3 to TRBJ1-2; the match to TRBD1 covers 12 bases. CDR3 length equals 20 residues. The germline CDR1 and CDR2 sequences are LGHNA and YSLEER. V lost 3 bases to trimming and J lost 4 bases; unmatched junction nucleotides: 18.